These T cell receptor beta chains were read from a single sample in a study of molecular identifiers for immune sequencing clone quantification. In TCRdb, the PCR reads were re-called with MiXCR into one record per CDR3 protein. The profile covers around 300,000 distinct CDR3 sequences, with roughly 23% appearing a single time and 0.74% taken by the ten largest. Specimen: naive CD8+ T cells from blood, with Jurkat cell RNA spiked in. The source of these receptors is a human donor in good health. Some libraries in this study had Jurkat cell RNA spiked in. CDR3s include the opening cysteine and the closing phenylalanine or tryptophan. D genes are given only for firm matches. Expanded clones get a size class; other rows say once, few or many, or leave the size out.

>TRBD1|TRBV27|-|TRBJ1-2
TGTGCCAGCAGTTTAGACAGGGGGCTAAGCTATGGCTACACCTTC
CASSLDRGLSYGYTF
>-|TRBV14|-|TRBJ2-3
TGTGCCAGCAGCCAAGGTTACCCGAGCACAGATACGCAGTATTTT
CASSQGYPSTDTQYF
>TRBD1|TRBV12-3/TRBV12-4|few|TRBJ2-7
TGTGCCAGCAGTCTCACGGCACCCAGGGGGCGCGCCTACGAGCAGTACTTC
CASSLTAPRGRAYEQYF
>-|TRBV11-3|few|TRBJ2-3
TGTGCCAGCAGCAGGGGATCTAGCACAGATACGCAGTATTTT
CASSRGSSTDTQYF
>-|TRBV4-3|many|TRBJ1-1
TGCGCCAGCAGCCAAGCACCGGGACTCCCAAGCACTGAAGCTTTCTTT
CASSQAPGLPSTEAFF
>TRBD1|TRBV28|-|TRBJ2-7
TGTGCCAGCAGTTCCTCGGGGACAGGGATAGACGAGCAGTACTTC
CASSSSGTGIDEQYF
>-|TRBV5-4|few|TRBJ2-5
TGTGCCAGCAGCCACGAAGCGCCCCAGGGGGAGACCCAGTACTTC
CASSHEAPQGETQYF
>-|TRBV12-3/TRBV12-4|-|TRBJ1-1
TGTGCCAGCAGTCCCGAGGGGCGTGTGGCTTTCTTT
CASSPEGRVAFF
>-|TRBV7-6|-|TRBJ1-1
TGTGCCAGCAGCTTAGCAGGAGCCCCTGAAGCTTTCTTT
CASSLAGAPEAFF
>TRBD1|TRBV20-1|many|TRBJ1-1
TGCAGTGCTAGAGATTACACAGGGGGCCGGAATGAAGCTTTCTTT
CSARDYTGGRNEAFF
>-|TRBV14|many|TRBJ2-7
TGTGCCAGCAGCCAAGGAAGGTACGAGCAGTACTTC
CASSQGRYEQYF
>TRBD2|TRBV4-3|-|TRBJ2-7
TGCGCCAGCAGCCCGGGCCTAGCGGGGATCGGCGAGCAGTACTTC
CASSPGLAGIGEQYF
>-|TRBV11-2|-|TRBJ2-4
TGTGCCACCCGTGACAGAATAAGCATTCAGTACTTC
CATRDRISIQYF
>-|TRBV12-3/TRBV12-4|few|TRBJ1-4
TGTGCCAGCAGTTTAGCTCGGGATGAAAAACTGTTTTTT
CASSLARDEKLFF
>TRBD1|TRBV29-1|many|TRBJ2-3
TGCAGCGTAATGGGACAGAGCACAGATACGCAGTATTTT
CSVMGQSTDTQYF
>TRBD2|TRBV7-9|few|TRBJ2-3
TGTGCCAGCAGCTCGGAGACGGGAGGCGCAGATACGCAGTATTTT
CASSSETGGADTQYF
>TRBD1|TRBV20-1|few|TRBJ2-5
TGCAGTGCTAGAGATTTTGAGGGACAGGGATGGGACCAAGAGACCCAGTACTTC
CSARDFEGQGWDQETQYF
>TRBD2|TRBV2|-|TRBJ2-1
TGTGCCAGCACGTACGAGCTACTAGCGGGGGGGCACGACAATGGGCAGTTCTTC
CASTYELLAGGHDNGQFF
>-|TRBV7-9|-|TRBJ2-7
TGTGCCAGCAGCTTAGGTTTTTTCGAGCAGTACTTC
CASSLGFFEQYF
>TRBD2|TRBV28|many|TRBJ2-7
TGTGCCAGCACTCCCCCGCGGGAGGAGGTCGAGCAGTACTTC
CASTPPREEVEQYF
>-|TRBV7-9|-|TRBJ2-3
TGTGCCAGCAGCCCCGAGGGGGATAGCACAGATACGCAGTATTTT
CASSPEGDSTDTQYF
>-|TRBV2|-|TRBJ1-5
TGTGCCAGCAGTGGCCGCAATCAGCCCCAGCATTTT
CASSGRNQPQHF
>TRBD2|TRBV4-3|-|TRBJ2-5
TGCGCCAGCAGCCAAGAGTCGGCTAGCGGGATTGAGACCCAGTACTTC
CASSQESASGIETQYF
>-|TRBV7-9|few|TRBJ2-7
TGTGCCAGCAGCTCCTCGACAAGTTCCTCCTACGAGCAGTACTTC
CASSSSTSSSYEQYF
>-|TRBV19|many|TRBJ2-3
TGTGCCACCGTCGGGGGAATCACAGATACGCAGTATTTT
CATVGGITDTQYF
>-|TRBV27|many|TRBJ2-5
TGTGCCAGCAGTTTATACCCAGGGGCGCCCCAAGAGACCCAGTACTTC
CASSLYPGAPQETQYF